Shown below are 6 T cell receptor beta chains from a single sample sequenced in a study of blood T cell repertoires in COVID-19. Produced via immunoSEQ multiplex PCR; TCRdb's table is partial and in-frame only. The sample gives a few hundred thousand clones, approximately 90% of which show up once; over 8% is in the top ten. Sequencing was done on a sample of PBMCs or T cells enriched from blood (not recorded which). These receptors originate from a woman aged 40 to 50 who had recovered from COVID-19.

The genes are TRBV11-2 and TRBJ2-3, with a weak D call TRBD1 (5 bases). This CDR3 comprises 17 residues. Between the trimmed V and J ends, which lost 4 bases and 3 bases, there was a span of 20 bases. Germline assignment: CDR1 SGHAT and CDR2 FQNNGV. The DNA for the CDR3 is TGTGCCAGCAGCTCCGGTTTCGGAGAGTGGACAACAGATACGCAGTATTTT. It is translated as CASSSGFGEWTTDTQYF.

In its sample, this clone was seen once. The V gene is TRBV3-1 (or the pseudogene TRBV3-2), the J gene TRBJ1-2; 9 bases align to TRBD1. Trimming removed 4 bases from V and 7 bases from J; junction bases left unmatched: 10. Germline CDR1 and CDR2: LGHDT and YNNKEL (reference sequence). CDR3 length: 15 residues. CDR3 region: CASSPQGTGGPGYTF. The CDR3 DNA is TGTGCCAGCAGCCCCCAAGGAACAGGGGGCCCTGGCTACACCTTC.

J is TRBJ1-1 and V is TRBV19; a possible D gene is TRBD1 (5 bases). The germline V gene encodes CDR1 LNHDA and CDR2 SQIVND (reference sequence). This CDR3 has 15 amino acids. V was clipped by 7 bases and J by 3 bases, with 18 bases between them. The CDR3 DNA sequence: TGTGCCAGTACCTCATGGGGCGTAGGCGACACTGAAGCTTTCTTT. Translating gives CASTSWGVGDTEAFF.

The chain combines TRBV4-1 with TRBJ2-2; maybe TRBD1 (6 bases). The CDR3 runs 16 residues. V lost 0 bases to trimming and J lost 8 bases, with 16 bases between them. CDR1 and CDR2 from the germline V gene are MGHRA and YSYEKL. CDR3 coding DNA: TGCGCCAGCAGCCAAGAGGGACACGCCTCCGGGGGGGAGCTGTTTTTT. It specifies CASSQEGHASGGELFF.

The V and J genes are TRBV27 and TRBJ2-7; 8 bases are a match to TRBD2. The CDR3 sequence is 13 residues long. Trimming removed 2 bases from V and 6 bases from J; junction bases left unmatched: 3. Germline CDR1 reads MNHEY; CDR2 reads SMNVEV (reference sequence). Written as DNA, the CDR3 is TGTGCCAGCAGTTTAGGACTAGCTGGCGAGCAGTACTTC. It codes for CASSLGLAGEQYF.

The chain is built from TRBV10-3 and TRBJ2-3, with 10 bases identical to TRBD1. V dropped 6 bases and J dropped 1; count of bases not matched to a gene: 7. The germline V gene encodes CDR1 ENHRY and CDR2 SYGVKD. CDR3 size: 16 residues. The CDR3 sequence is CAIRTGTGVGTDTQYF. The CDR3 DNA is TGTGCCATCAGGACTGGGACAGGGGTTGGCACAGATACGCAGTATTTT.